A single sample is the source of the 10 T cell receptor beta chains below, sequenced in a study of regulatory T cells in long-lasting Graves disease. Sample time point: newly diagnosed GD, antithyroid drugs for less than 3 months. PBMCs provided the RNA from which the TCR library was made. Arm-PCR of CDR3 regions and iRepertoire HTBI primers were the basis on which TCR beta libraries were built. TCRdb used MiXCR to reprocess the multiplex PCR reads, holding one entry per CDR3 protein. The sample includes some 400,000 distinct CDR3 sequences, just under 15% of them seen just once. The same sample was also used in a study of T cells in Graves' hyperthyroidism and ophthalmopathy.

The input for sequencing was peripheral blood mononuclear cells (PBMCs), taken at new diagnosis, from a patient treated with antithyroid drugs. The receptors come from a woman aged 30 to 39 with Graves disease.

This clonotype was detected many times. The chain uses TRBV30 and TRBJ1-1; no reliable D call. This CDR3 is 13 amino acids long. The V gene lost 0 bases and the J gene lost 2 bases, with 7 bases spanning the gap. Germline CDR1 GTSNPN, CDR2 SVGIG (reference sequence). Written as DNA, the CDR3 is TGTGCCTGGAGTGTACTGGGAAACACTGAAGCTTTCTTT. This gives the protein CAWSVLGNTEAFF.

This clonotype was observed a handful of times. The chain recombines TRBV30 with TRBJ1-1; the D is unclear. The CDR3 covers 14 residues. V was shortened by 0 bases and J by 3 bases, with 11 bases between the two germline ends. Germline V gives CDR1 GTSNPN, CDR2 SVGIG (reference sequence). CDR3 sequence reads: CAWSVSADDTEAFF. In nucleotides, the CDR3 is TGTGCCTGGAGTGTATCGGCAGACGACACTGAAGCTTTCTTT.

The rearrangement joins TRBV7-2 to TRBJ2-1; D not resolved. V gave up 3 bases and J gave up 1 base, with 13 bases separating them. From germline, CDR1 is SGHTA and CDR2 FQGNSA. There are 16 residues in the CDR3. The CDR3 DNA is TGTGCCAGCAGCTTTTTGCCCGAGCTATCCTACAATGAGCAGTTCTTC. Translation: CASSFLPELSYNEQFF.

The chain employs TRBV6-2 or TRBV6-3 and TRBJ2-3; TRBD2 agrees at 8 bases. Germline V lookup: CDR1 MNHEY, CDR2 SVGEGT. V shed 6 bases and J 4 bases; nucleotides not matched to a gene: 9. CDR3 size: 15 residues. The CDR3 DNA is TGTGCCAGCAGAGCCTATCGGGAGGGGGCAGATACGCAGTATTTT. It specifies CASRAYREGADTQYF.

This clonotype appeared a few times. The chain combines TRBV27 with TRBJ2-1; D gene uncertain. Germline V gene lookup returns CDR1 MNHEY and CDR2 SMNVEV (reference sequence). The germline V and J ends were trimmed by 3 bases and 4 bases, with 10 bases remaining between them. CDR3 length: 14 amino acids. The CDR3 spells CASSFNGKYNEQFF. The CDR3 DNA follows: TGTGCCAGCAGTTTTAATGGGAAATACAATGAGCAGTTCTTC.

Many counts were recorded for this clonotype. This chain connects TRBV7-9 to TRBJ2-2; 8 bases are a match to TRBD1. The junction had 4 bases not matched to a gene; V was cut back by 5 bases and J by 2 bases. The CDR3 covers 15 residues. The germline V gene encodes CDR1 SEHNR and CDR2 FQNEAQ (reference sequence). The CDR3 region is CASSRTGTNTGELFF. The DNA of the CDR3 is TGTGCCAGCAGCCGGACAGGGACTAACACCGGGGAGCTGTTTTTT.

The DNA for the CDR3 is TGTGCCTGGAGTGTAGGGCGACTAGCCTTCCACGAGCAGTACTTC. This encodes CAWSVGRLAFHEQYF. The rearrangement joins TRBV30 to TRBJ2-7; 7 bases map to TRBD2. V shed 0 bases and J 5 bases; nucleotides not matched to a gene: 10. CDR3 length equals 15 residues. CDR1 is GTSNPN, CDR2 SVGIG, per germline (reference sequence).

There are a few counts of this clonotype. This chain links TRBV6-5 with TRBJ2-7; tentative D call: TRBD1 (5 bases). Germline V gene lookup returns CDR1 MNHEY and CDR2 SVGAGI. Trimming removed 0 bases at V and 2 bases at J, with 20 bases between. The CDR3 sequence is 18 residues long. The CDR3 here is CASSYSPVGQQNAYEQYF. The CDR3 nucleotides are TGTGCCAGCAGTTACTCTCCGGTTGGACAACAAAACGCCTACGAGCAGTACTTC.

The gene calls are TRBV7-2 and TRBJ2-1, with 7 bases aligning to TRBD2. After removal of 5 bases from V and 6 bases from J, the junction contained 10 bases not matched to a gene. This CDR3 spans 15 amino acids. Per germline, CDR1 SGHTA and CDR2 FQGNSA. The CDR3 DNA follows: TGTGCCAGCAGCCACGACCAAGGGAGGGTCAATGAGCAGTTCTTC. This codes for CASSHDQGRVNEQFF.

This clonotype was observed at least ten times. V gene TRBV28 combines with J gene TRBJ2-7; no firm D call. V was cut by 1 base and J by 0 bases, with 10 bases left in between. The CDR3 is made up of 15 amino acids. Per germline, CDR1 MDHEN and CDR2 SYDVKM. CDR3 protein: CASSLFPSSSYEQYF. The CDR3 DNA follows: TGTGCCAGCAGTTTATTTCCTAGTTCCTCCTACGAGCAGTACTTC.